These 28 T cell receptor beta chains share one sample of origin, sequenced in a study of blood T cell repertoires in COVID-19. Here immunoSEQ multiplex PCR was the method, and the copy in TCRdb shows in-frame clones only, minus some. The table lists around 180,000 clones, around 89% of them singletons. Material: peripheral blood. The receptors shown here come from a man aged 60-69 years with acute or convalescent COVID-19.

This chain joins TRBV27 and TRBJ1-2; 8 positions agree with TRBD1. Trimming removed 4 bases from V and 5 bases from J; junction bases left unmatched: 12. Per the germline V gene, CDR1 is MNHEY and CDR2 is SMNVEV (reference sequence). CDR3 length: 16 amino acids. CDR3 protein: CASSSDRAPSFYGYTF. CDR3 nucleotide sequence: TGTGCCAGCAGTTCGGACAGGGCCCCCTCCTTTTATGGCTACACCTTC.

For the CDR3, the DNA is TGTGCCAGCAGCTTACAGTGGAGAACAGGGGGCTCTGAAAAACTGTTTTTT. Its translation: CASSLQWRTGGSEKLFF. The chain carries TRBV7-2 and TRBJ1-4; 9 bases align to TRBD1. The CDR3 runs 17 residues. The germline gives CDR1 SGHTA, CDR2 FQGNSA. J lost 7 bases, V lost 2 bases, and 11 bases had no gene match.

This chain joins TRBV2 and TRBJ2-7; D not resolved. This CDR3 has 12 residues. Germline CDR1 reads SNHLY; CDR2 reads FYNNEI. The V end lost 7 bases, the J end lost 3 bases, and 10 bases lay between the germline ends. The CDR3 spells CASKLNSYEQYV. CDR3 coding DNA: TGTGCCAGCAAGTTAAACAGCTACGAGCAGTACGTC.

The chain couples TRBV30 to TRBJ1-4; TRBD1 matches at 7 bases. Losses at the gene ends were 1 base for V and 7 bases for J; bases not matched to a gene: 3. The CDR3 runs 13 residues. Germline V gene data show CDR1 as GTSNPN and CDR2 as SVGIG (reference sequence). CDR3 nucleotide sequence: TGTGCCTGGAGTGATGCAGGGGGTGAAAAACTGTTTTTT. This sequence encodes CAWSDAGGEKLFF.

The chain couples TRBV10-2 to TRBJ2-1; 12 bases map to TRBD2. There are 15 residues in the CDR3. J lost 6 bases, V lost 4 bases, and 4 bases had no gene match. Germline loops: CDR1 WSHSY, CDR2 SAAADI. Written as DNA, the CDR3 is TGCGCCAGCAGTGGGTCTAGCGGGGGGGCCAATGAGCAGTTCTTC. This encodes CASSGSSGGANEQFF.

The V call is TRBV6-5, the J call TRBJ2-5, with D maybe TRBD2 (5 bases). From germline, CDR1 is MNHEY and CDR2 SVGAGI. The V end lost 9 bases, the J end lost 4 bases, and 15 bases lay between the germline ends. This CDR3 region has 13 residues. Here the CDR3 reads CASRDPAVETQYF. CDR3 sequence (DNA): TGTGCCAGTAGGGATCCAGCGGTAGAGACCCAGTACTTC.

The rearrangement uses TRBV5-1 and TRBJ1-5; 9 nucleotides agree with TRBD1. CDR3 length: 16 residues. The ends lost 2 bases at V and 5 bases at J; junction bases unmatched: 8. Germline CDR1 SGHRS, CDR2 YFSETQ. CDR3 in DNA: TGCGCCAGCAGCTTACAGGGGGCGCAGAGGGATCAGCCCCAGCATTTT. Translating gives CASSLQGAQRDQPQHF.

V and J are TRBV27 and TRBJ2-1; TRBD2 matches 8 bases. J lost 7 bases, V lost 6 bases, and 11 bases had no gene match. CDR3 length equals 15 residues. The germline V gene encodes CDR1 MNHEY and CDR2 SMNVEV (reference sequence). The CDR3 coding sequence is TGTGCCAGCAGGACACTAGCGGATAATTGGAATGAGCAGTTCTTC. The encoded protein is CASRTLADNWNEQFF.

The chain links TRBV12-3 or TRBV12-4 to TRBJ1-2; TRBD1 is a possible D gene (5 bases). V gave up 8 bases and J gave up 8 bases, with 12 bases separating them. The CDR3 loop spans 11 amino acids. The chain's CDR3 is CASGGAGGYTF. CDR3 coding DNA: TGTGCCAGCGGAGGGGCGGGGGGCTACACCTTC.

The gene calls are TRBV19 and TRBJ2-5; D is possibly TRBD1 (6 bases). The CDR3 has 15 amino acids. V lost 4 bases to trimming and J lost 1 base, with 13 bases between them. Germline CDR1 and CDR2: LNHDA and SQIVND (reference sequence). CDR3 loop: CASSRVTGTQETQYF. The DNA for the CDR3 is TGTGCCAGTAGTAGGGTAACAGGGACCCAAGAGACCCAGTACTTC.

The chain carries TRBV7-6 and TRBJ2-3; 11 bases agree with TRBD2. Germline CDR1 is SGHVS and CDR2 is FNYEAQ. After removal of 7 bases from V and 5 bases from J, the junction contained 14 bases not matched to a gene. This CDR3 spans 17 amino acids. CDR3 nucleotides: TGTGCCAGCATCCAATCGCCTAGCGGGGGGTTCAAAGATACGCAGTATTTT. Protein product: CASIQSPSGGFKDTQYF.

V gene TRBV27 combines with J gene TRBJ2-7; D unresolved. V lost 10 bases and J lost 0, with 13 bases in between. This CDR3 spans 13 amino acids. Germline values: CDR1 MNHEY, CDR2 SMNVEV (reference sequence). In DNA form, the CDR3 reads TGTGCCACCCGCCGGTGGGCCTCCTACGAGCAGTACTTC. Protein product: CATRRWASYEQYF.

The chain uses TRBV11-1 and TRBJ1-1; a weak D match, TRBD1 (6 bases). Germline assignment: CDR1 SGHAT and CDR2 FQDESV (reference sequence). The V gene lost 6 bases and the J gene lost 6 bases, with 14 bases spanning the gap. The length of the CDR3 is 13 residues. Here the CDR3 reads CASSHRAQAEAFF. Written as DNA, the CDR3 is TGTGCCAGCAGTCACAGGGCTCAGGCTGAAGCTTTCTTT. Drawing the rest from reference TRBV11-1 and TRBJ1-1, the complete variable domain is EAEVAQSPRYKITEKSQAVAFWCDPISGHATLYWYRQILGQGPELLVQFQDESVVDDSQLPKDRFSAERLKGVDSTLKIQPAELGDSAMYLCASSHRAQAEAFFGQGTRLTVV.

This chain uses TRBV5-1 with TRBJ2-1; TRBD2 matches at 14 bases. Germline lookup yields CDR1 SGHRS and CDR2 YFSETQ. V gave up 4 bases and J gave up 11 bases; unmatched junction bases: 5. The CDR3 spans 14 residues. DNA for the CDR3: TGCGCCAGCAGCCCGGGACTAGCGGGAGCGAAGCAGTTCTTC. The encoded protein is CASSPGLAGAKQFF.

The chain couples TRBV7-6 to TRBJ2-1; possible D gene TRBD1, 5 bases. The CDR3 is 15 residues long. With 5 bases removed from V and 4 bases from J, the gap between germline ends came to 15 bases. Germline loops: CDR1 SGHVS, CDR2 FNYEAQ. This chain's CDR3 is CASSPAGIQYNEQFF. In DNA, the CDR3 is TGTGCCAGCAGCCCCGCAGGGATACAATACAATGAGCAGTTCTTC. Using reference TRBV7-6 and TRBJ2-1 for the parts outside the CDR3, the full variable domain is GAGVSQSPRYKVTKRGQDVALRCDPISGHVSLYWYRQALGQGPEFLTYFNYEAQQDKSGLPNDRFSAERPEGSISTLTIQRTEQRDSAMYRCASSPAGIQYNEQFFGPGTRLTVL.

This clone has at least ten counts. The rearrangement links TRBV9 to TRBJ2-7, with D perhaps TRBD2 (5 bases). Germline V lookup: CDR1 SGDLS, CDR2 YYNGEE. V was pared by 0 bases and J by 1 base, with 11 bases between. CDR3 length: 15 amino acids. The CDR3 coding sequence is TGTGCCAGCAGCGTAGGGTCAGGACTTTCCTACGAGCAGTACTTC. This sequence encodes CASSVGSGLSYEQYF.

The rearrangement links TRBV30 to TRBJ1-1; D is possibly TRBD1 (6 bases). CDR1 and CDR2 from the germline V gene are GTSNPN and SVGIG (reference sequence). The V gene lost 5 bases and the J gene lost 6 bases, with 10 bases spanning the gap. The CDR3 length is 11 residues. CDR3 residues: CAWGRGAEAFF. The CDR3 DNA reads as TGTGCCTGGGGCAGGGGCGCTGAAGCTTTCTTT.

This chain uses TRBV7-7 with TRBJ2-5; 11 positions agree with TRBD2. CDR3 length equals 13 residues. V lost 4 bases, J lost 5 bases, and 0 bases stayed unmatched. The germline V gene encodes CDR1 SSHAT and CDR2 FNYEAQ (reference sequence). CDR3 nucleotide sequence: TGTGCCAGCAGCTCTAGCGGGAGGGAGACCCAGTACTTC. Its translation is CASSSSGRETQYF. The variable domain in full, completed from reference TRBV7-7 and TRBJ2-5, reads GAGVSQSPRYKVTKRGQDVTLRCDPISSHATLYWYQQALGQGPEFLTYFNYEAQPDKSGLPSDRFSAERPEGSISTLTIQRTEQRDSAMYRCASSSSGRETQYFGPGTRLLVL.

The V gene is TRBV7-9, the J gene TRBJ2-2, with unresolved D. Germline V lookup: CDR1 SEHNR, CDR2 FQNEAQ (reference sequence). V was clipped by 4 bases and J by 0 bases, with 3 bases between them. The CDR3 has 13 amino acids. The CDR3 protein is CASSWPNTGELFF. The CDR3 bases are TGTGCCAGCAGCTGGCCGAACACCGGGGAGCTGTTTTTT.

The rearrangement uses TRBV5-6 and TRBJ2-7; the D gene is possibly TRBD1 (5 bases). The germline V gene has CDR1 SGHDT and CDR2 YYEEEE. The V end lost 3 bases, the J end lost 4 bases, and 11 bases lay between the germline ends. There are 13 residues in the CDR3. The CDR3 nucleotides are TGTGCCAGCAGCTACAGGAGTATGTACGAGCAGTACTTC. This sequence encodes CASSYRSMYEQYF.

The rearrangement joins TRBV23-1 to TRBJ1-2, with D possibly matching TRBD1 (5 bases). TRBV23-1 is an ORF for which the function is uncertain. The CDR3 totals 14 residues. V was pared by 3 bases and J by 0 bases, with 8 bases between. CDR3 sequence reads: CASSHLTANYGYTF. CDR3 DNA sequence: TGCGCCAGCAGTCATTTGACAGCTAACTATGGCTACACCTTC.

The V and J genes are TRBV28 and TRBJ1-2; possibly TRBD1 for D (6 bases). V was cut by 1 base and J by 4 bases, with 13 bases left in between. Germline loops: CDR1 MDHEN, CDR2 SYDVKM. CDR3 length: 15 residues. Written as DNA, the CDR3 is TGTGCCAGCAGTTTATCTGGGGGCGAAGTCTATGGCTACACCTTC. It yields the protein CASSLSGGEVYGYTF.

The gene calls are TRBV7-9 and TRBJ2-2, with a possible D match to TRBD2 (6 bases). This CDR3 contains 18 residues. Germline V gene sequence: CDR1 SEHNR, CDR2 FQNEAQ (reference sequence). The V and J ends lost 7 bases and 0 bases respectively, with 21 bases between them. The CDR3 DNA sequence: TGTGCCAGCACCACTACGGTAGCGGCAGGCCCGAACACCGGGGAGCTGTTTTTT. Translating it yields CASTTTVAAGPNTGELFF.

The J gene is TRBJ1-4, the V gene TRBV6-5, with D maybe TRBD1 (6 bases). Looked up from germline, CDR1 is MNHEY and CDR2 is SVGAGI. There are 13 residues in the CDR3. Trimming took off 6 bases at V and 8 bases at J, with 13 bases between the two ends. The CDR3, as DNA: TGTGCCAGCAGGGGACAAGGGGTGGAAAAACTGTTTTTT. It translates to CASRGQGVEKLFF.

This rearrangement joins TRBV29-1 to TRBJ2-7, with TRBD2 matching 9 bases. The CDR3 loop spans 14 amino acids. The germline gives CDR1 SQVTM, CDR2 ANQGSEA. The junction had 5 bases not matched to a gene; V was cut back by 3 bases and J by 2 bases. This CDR3 reads CSVELAGKAYEQYF. For the CDR3, the DNA is TGCAGCGTTGAGCTAGCGGGAAAGGCCTACGAGCAGTACTTC.

The J gene is TRBJ2-3, the V gene TRBV19, with TRBD2 matching 8 bases. The CDR3 runs to 16 residues. From germline, CDR1 is LNHDA and CDR2 SQIVND (reference sequence). Unmatched junction bases numbered 7, after V lost 2 bases and J lost 3 bases. The CDR3, as DNA: TGTGCCAGTAGTATAAGGCTAGCGGGTGGAACAGATACGCAGTATTTT. It yields the protein CASSIRLAGGTDTQYF.

V gene TRBV5-8 combines with J gene TRBJ1-2; D is unclear. The CDR3 loop spans 12 amino acids. Trimming left V 2 bases short and J 6 bases short, with 8 bases between. CDR1 SGHTS and CDR2 YDEGEE come from the germline V gene. The CDR3 DNA follows: TGTGCCAGCAGCTTTGAGGGCAATGGCTACACCTTC. Amino acids: CASSFEGNGYTF.

This clone came up once. The chain employs TRBV5-4 and TRBJ2-5; TRBD1 agrees at 7 bases. Germline lookup yields CDR1 SGHNT and CDR2 YYREEE (reference sequence). This CDR3 is 15 amino acids long. With 5 bases clipped from V and 3 bases from J, the junction kept 10 bases outside the gene matches. In nucleotides, the CDR3 is TGTGCCAGCAGTCTCGTAGGGGGCGCGGAAGAGACCCAGTACTTC. Translating gives CASSLVGGAEETQYF.